The TCR beta chain under discussion was sequenced for a study of blood T cell repertoires in COVID-19. In the study overall: Donors in the United States, Italy and Spain gave samples during acute or convalescent COVID-19. PBMCs, B-cell-depleted T cells, or T cells provided the cDNA or gDNA that made up the material.

Note on this clone: With a much larger clone just one base away, this may be a read error.

The CDR3 spans 12 residues. Looked up from germline, CDR1 is MNHNS and CDR2 is SASEGT. Between the trimmed V and J ends, which lost 2 bases and 2 bases, there was a span of 3 bases. Under the authors' procedure: Estimates of nucleated cell counts were drawn from the amplification of reference gene primers. Sequencing used immunoSEQ multiplex PCR; TCRdb keeps in-frame clones, though not all of them. V, J and clone size are taken as reported in that table, and D and trimming were inferred from the DNA itself. The sample records some 200,000 clones, about 82% being singletons. This TCR was recovered from a woman aged 65 to 85 with COVID-19, enrolled during active disease. The sequencing sample was made of peripheral blood. V gene TRBV6-1 combines with J gene TRBJ1-2; D gene unclear. The CDR3 spells CASSEQNYGYTF. The CDR3 DNA reads TGTGCCAGCAGTGAACAGAACTATGGCTACACCTTC.